The 19 T cell receptor beta chains presented below share a single source sample, sequenced in a study of a mutant IDH1 vaccine in newly diagnosed glioma. Time point denoted: baseline, week 1 (first vaccination visit). Described treatment: pre-vaccination baseline after standard-of-care therapy. TCRdb keeps only in-frame clones here, not all; method: immunoSEQ multiplex PCR. This sample yields roughly 50,000 clones, of which roughly 80% are seen a single time; approximately 20% belongs to the top ten. The specimen was PBMCs, collected from a glioma patient treated with radiotherapy, temozolomide or both. Every receptor here comes from a man between 18 and 35 years old with glioma.

This clone occurred a few times. The CDR3 DNA reads TGTGCCAGCAGTTTATTTGTCTCAGGACAAGCGAACACTGAAGCTTTCTTT. It translates to CASSLFVSGQANTEAFF. This chain connects TRBV28 to TRBJ1-1, with D maybe TRBD1 (5 bases). Trimming pared 1 base from V and 1 base from J, leaving 16 bases between. Germline lookup yields CDR1 MDHEN and CDR2 SYDVKM. The CDR3 loop spans 17 amino acids.

This chain uses TRBV2 with TRBJ2-1; D call uncertain. In germline, CDR1 is SNHLY, CDR2 FYNNEI. This CDR3 is 12 amino acids long. Between the trimmed V and J ends, which lost 5 bases and 10 bases, there was a span of 12 bases. The CDR3 reads CASSLDRREQFF. Here the CDR3 DNA reads TGTGCCAGCAGTCTGGACCGCCGGGAGCAGTTCTTC.

This rearrangement joins TRBV27 to TRBJ1-4, with a tentative D call TRBD1 (5 bases). CDR1 is MNHEY and CDR2 is SMNVEV in the germline V gene (reference sequence). The CDR3 is 14 amino acids. V shed 4 bases and J shed 8 bases, with 14 bases lying between them. CDR3 DNA sequence: TGTGCCAGCAGTTCCCCGGGGGGGAGGGAAAAACTGTTTTTT. It translates to CASSSPGGREKLFF. Supplemented by reference TRBV27 and TRBJ1-4, the full variable domain reads EAQVTQNPRYLITVTGKKLTVTCSQNMNHEYMSWYRQDPGLGLRQIYYSMNVEVTDKGDVPEGYKVSRKEKRNFPLILESPSPNQTSLYFCASSSPGGREKLFFGSGTQLSVL.

The chain couples TRBV29-1 to TRBJ1-2, with 7 nucleotides matching TRBD1. Germline V CDR1 and CDR2: SQVTM, ANQGSEA. CDR3 size: 13 residues. The J segment lost 4 bases and the V segment lost 1 base, leaving 3 bases of the junction unmatched. The CDR3: CSVEAGTVYGYTF. CDR3 sequence (DNA): TGCAGCGTTGAAGCCGGGACAGTCTATGGCTACACCTTC.

This clone is a singleton in its sample. The rearrangement links TRBV9 to TRBJ2-7; possible D gene TRBD1, 6 bases. The CDR3 consists of 16 residues. Germline V gene lookup returns CDR1 SGDLS and CDR2 YYNGEE. The V end lost 4 bases, the J end lost 2 bases, and 19 bases lay between the germline ends. The CDR3 nucleotides read TGTGCCAGCAGCCCCCGAACAGGGACCTCAACCTACGAGCAGTACTTC. It is translated as CASSPRTGTSTYEQYF.

This clone was detected only a few times. The chain carries TRBV7-8 and TRBJ2-7; TRBD1 is a possible D gene (5 bases). Trimming took off 11 bases at V and 7 bases at J, with 24 bases between the two ends. CDR3 size: 14 residues. Per the germline V gene, CDR1 is SGHVS and CDR2 is FQNEAQ. CDR3 region: CASLKWAGLGEQYF. The DNA of the CDR3 is TGTGCCTCCTTAAAATGGGCAGGGTTAGGTGAGCAGTACTTC.

This clone appeared once. The chain recombines TRBV29-1 with TRBJ2-5; 7 bases are shared with TRBD1. J was trimmed by 2 bases and V by 5 bases; bases with no gene match: 11. CDR1 is SQVTM, CDR2 ANQGSEA, per germline. CDR3 length: 15 amino acids. In DNA, the CDR3 is TGCAGCGTTCGCCGGCAGGGGACAGCACAAGAGACCCAGTACTTC. This encodes CSVRRQGTAQETQYF.

CDR3 nucleotide sequence: TGTGCCAGCAGCCCCTGGACCGGCACTAATGAAAAACTGTTTTTT. This translates into CASSPWTGTNEKLFF. This sequence joins TRBV7-9 and TRBJ1-4; D ambiguous. Trimming took 5 bases from V and 2 from J, leaving 12 bases between them. Per the germline V gene, CDR1 is SEHNR and CDR2 is FQNEAQ (reference sequence). The CDR3 totals 15 residues.

The rearrangement joins TRBV10-3 to TRBJ2-7; possibly TRBD1 for D (5 bases). Germline lookup yields CDR1 ENHRY and CDR2 SYGVKD. This CDR3 is built from 13 residues. V was pared by 6 bases and J by 0 bases, with 9 bases between. Written as DNA, the CDR3 is TGTGCCATCAGAATAGGGGCCTCCTACGAGCAGTACTTC. This codes for CAIRIGASYEQYF.

V gene TRBV27 combines with J gene TRBJ1-5, with D perhaps matching TRBD1 (5 bases). The CDR3 has 15 amino acids. Per germline, CDR1 MNHEY and CDR2 SMNVEV (reference sequence). Trimming took off 1 base at V and 1 base at J, with 8 bases between the two ends. This CDR3 is CASSLFAGSNQPQHF. As DNA, the CDR3 is TGTGCCAGCAGTTTATTCGCAGGGAGCAATCAGCCCCAGCATTTT.

This chain uses TRBV20-1 with TRBJ1-2; the D is unclear. This CDR3 comprises 8 residues. The V gene lost 7 bases and the J gene lost 8 bases, with 5 bases spanning the gap. CDR1 is DFQATT, CDR2 SNEGSKA, per germline (reference sequence). The CDR3, as DNA: TGCAGTGGACGAGGCTACACCTTC. Protein sequence: CSGRGYTF.

V gene TRBV19 combines with J gene TRBJ2-3; weak D call: TRBD2 (6 bases). The V gene's germline CDR1 is LNHDA and CDR2 SQIVND (reference sequence). The CDR3 has 16 residues. V was shortened by 5 bases and J by 4 bases, with 19 bases between the two germline ends. The CDR3 sequence: CASSPRTTSPPDTQYF. The CDR3 coding sequence is TGTGCCAGTAGTCCCAGGACTACTTCGCCCCCAGATACGCAGTATTTT.

The V call is TRBV6-5, the J call TRBJ1-1; D is unresolved. The CDR3 spans 14 residues. V lost 0 bases, J lost 5 bases, and 10 bases lay in between. Per germline, CDR1 MNHEY and CDR2 SVGAGI. The CDR3 loop is CASSYSMSRTEAFF. The CDR3, as DNA: TGTGCCAGCAGTTACTCGATGAGCCGAACTGAAGCTTTCTTT.

This chain joins TRBV19 and TRBJ1-1; D unresolved. Germline lookup yields CDR1 LNHDA and CDR2 SQIVND (reference sequence). This CDR3 has 13 amino acids. V was cut by 5 bases and J by 4 bases, with 11 bases left in between. The CDR3 region is CASSSTWGTEAFF. The CDR3 DNA sequence: TGTGCCAGTAGTTCGACATGGGGCACTGAAGCTTTCTTT.

This clone was observed a handful of times. This chain uses TRBV14 with TRBJ1-4, with a weak D call TRBD1 (6 bases). V lost 0 bases, J lost 5 bases, and 13 bases lay in between. This CDR3 comprises 16 residues. Germline-derived CDR1 and CDR2 are SGHDN and FVKESK. The CDR3 here is CASSQDFETGNEKLFF. As DNA, the CDR3 is TGTGCCAGCAGCCAAGACTTCGAGACAGGAAATGAAAAACTGTTTTTT.

The chain has TRBV18 and TRBJ1-1; D is possibly TRBD1 (6 bases). CDR1 and CDR2 from the germline V gene are KGHSH and LQKENI. Trimming stripped 2 bases from V and 1 base from J, with 11 bases between. This CDR3 contains 15 residues. The CDR3 region has the DNA TGTGCCAGCTCACCAATCACAGGGAGGAACACTGAAGCTTTCTTT. It specifies CASSPITGRNTEAFF.

This rearrangement joins TRBV4-1 to TRBJ2-7; TRBD1 agrees at 9 bases. CDR1 and CDR2 (germline): MGHRA, YSYEKL. The CDR3 has 17 amino acids. V was pared by 3 bases and J by 2 bases, with 11 bases of the junction left unmatched. The CDR3 DNA follows: TGCGCCAGCAGCCAGAGCCTGGGACAGGGACGCGCCTACGAGCAGTACTTC. Translation: CASSQSLGQGRAYEQYF.

The V gene is TRBV2, the J gene TRBJ1-1; D remains ambiguous. Trimming took 7 bases from V and 1 from J, leaving 10 bases between them. This CDR3 spans 13 amino acids. Looked up from germline, CDR1 is SNHLY and CDR2 is FYNNEI. The CDR3 spells CASTIKGNTEAFF. CDR3 sequence (DNA): TGTGCCAGCACCATAAAGGGGAACACTGAAGCTTTCTTT.

The chain links TRBV7-6 to TRBJ1-2; TRBD1 agrees at 7 bases. The junction had 4 bases not matched to a gene; V was cut back by 1 base and J by 2 bases. Germline CDR1 reads SGHVS; CDR2 reads FNYEAQ. This CDR3 has 15 amino acids. CDR3 nucleotide sequence: TGTGCCAGCAGCTTAGGGTCAGGGGGGAACTATGGCTACACCTTC. Translation: CASSLGSGGNYGYTF.